This T cell receptor (beta chain) was captured by sequencing in a study of blood T cell repertoires in COVID-19. About the research overall: Collection of acute and convalescent COVID-19 samples took place in the United States, Italy and Spain. The analysed material was cDNA or gDNA that came from T cells, B-cell-depleted T cells, or PBMCs.

Original analysis: Amplification of reference gene primers provided the estimated nucleated cell counts. Produced via immunoSEQ multiplex PCR; TCRdb's table is partial and in-frame only. V and J calls and clone size are as listed in that table; D and trimming were resolved from the DNA. The repertoire consists of some 93,000 clones, with roughly 83% occurring once and the leading ten covering more than 20%. CDR3 length equals 15 residues. V shed 6 bases and J shed 0 bases, with 13 bases lying between them. The germline V gene encodes CDR1 SGHTS and CDR2 YDEGEE. This chain uses TRBV5-8 with TRBJ1-5; TRBD1 might be the D (5 bases). Sample: peripheral blood. This receptor was taken from a human donor in a cohort sampled during active COVID-19. This CDR3 is CASTPRQYSNQPQHF. The CDR3 nucleotides are TGTGCCAGCACCCCTAGACAGTATAGCAATCAGCCCCAGCATTTT.